This T cell receptor beta chain appears in the sequencing data of a study of CD4+ T cells in melanoma. Trimming removed 2 bases from V and 8 bases from J; junction bases left unmatched: 3. The CDR3 has 14 amino acids. Germline V CDR1 and CDR2: MDHEN, SYDVKM. Only a few counts were recorded for this clone. Its antigen is undetermined. Overall study findings and caveats: Reportedly, melanoma neoantigen-specific CD4+ T cells showed varied differentiation states. A reported correlation linked neoantigen-specific CD4+ T cells to CD8+, macrophage and B cell function.

Profiled with immunoSEQ multiplex PCR; TCRdb holds only in-frame clones, not every one. The sample holds about 10,000 clones, around 78% seen once. This clonotype was obtained from a human donor with melanoma. The sequenced material came from cells from a culture (not recorded whether cultured in vitro). The chain recombines TRBV28 with TRBJ1-6; TRBD1 aligns across 7 bases. CDR3 protein: CASSLRDSYSPLHF. The CDR3 nucleotides are TGTGCCAGCAGTTTACGGGACAGTTATTCACCCCTCCACTTT.